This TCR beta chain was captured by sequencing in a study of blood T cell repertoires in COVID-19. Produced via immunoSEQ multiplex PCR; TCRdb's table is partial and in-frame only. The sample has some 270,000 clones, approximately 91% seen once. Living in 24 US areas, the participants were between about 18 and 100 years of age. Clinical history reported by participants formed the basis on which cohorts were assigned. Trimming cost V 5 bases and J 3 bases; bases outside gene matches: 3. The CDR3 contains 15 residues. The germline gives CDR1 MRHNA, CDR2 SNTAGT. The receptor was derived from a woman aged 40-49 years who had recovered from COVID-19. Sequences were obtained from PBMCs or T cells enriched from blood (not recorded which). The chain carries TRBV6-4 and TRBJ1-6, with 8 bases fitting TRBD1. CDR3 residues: CASSQGANYNSPLHF. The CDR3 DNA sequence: TGTGCCAGCAGTCAGGGGGCGAACTATAATTCACCCCTCCACTTT.